These 5 T cell receptor beta chains were sequenced from one sample in a study of CXCR3-negative and CXCR3-positive naive CD8 T cells. The method, 5' RACE with UMI labels, was used to prepare the TRB cDNA libraries. TCRdb reprocessed the 5' RACE reads, keeping one entry per CDR3 protein, no DNA. Its listing shows approximately 56,000 distinct CDR3 sequences. Sequencing was done on a sample of memory CD8+ T cells from blood. The origin of the receptors is a human donor in good health. Some clones in this sample may be carry-over from other donors' samples.

CDR3: CASSQDYFTTGQDFPGEQYF. The J gene is TRBJ2-7, the V gene TRBV3-1; TCRdb designates TRBD1, a call that cannot be tested without DNA. The CDR3 runs to 20 residues. Per the germline V gene, CDR1 is LGHDT and CDR2 is YNNKEL (reference sequence).

The rearrangement uses TRBV19 and TRBJ1-5. Germline CDR1 reads LNHDA; CDR2 reads SQIVND (reference sequence). CDR3 length: 15 residues. The CDR3 loop reads CASSLGRYSNQPQHF.

This CDR3 is CASSVALDSNNEQFF. The chain employs TRBV9 and TRBJ2-1. Looked up from germline, CDR1 is SGDLS and CDR2 is YYNGEE. The CDR3 loop spans 15 amino acids.

The chain employs TRBV29-1 and TRBJ1-2; the D call from TCRdb, TRBD1, cannot be confirmed without DNA. CDR1 is SQVTM, CDR2 ANQGSEA, per germline. The CDR3 is made up of 13 amino acids. CDR3 in amino acids: CSVRDPGIGGYTF.

The CDR3 protein is CSATDRGEAQPQHF. The J gene is TRBJ1-5, the V gene TRBV20-1; the TCRdb D gene call, TRBD1, has no DNA to confirm it. This CDR3 is 14 amino acids long. The germline CDR1 and CDR2 sequences are DFQATT and SNEGSKA (reference sequence).